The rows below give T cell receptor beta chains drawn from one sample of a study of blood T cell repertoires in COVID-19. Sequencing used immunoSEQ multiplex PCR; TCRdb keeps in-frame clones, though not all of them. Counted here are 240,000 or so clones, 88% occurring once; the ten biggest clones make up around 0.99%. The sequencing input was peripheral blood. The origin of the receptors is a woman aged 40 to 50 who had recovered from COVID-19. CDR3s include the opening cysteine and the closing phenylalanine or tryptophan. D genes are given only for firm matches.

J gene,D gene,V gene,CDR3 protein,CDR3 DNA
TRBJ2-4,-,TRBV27,CASSLGTGGFQYF,TGTGCCAGCAGTTTAGGAACCGGGGGTTTTCAGTACTTC
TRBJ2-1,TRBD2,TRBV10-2,CASSLAGGSHNEQFF,TGCGCCAGCAGCCTAGCGGGAGGGTCTCACAATGAGCAGTTCTTC
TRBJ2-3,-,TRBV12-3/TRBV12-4,CASSPSVSDTQYF,TGTGCCAGCAGTCCGAGTGTGAGCGATACGCAGTATTTT
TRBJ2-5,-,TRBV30,CAWSGGSGQETQYF,TGTGCCTGGAGTGGTGGTTCGGGACAAGAGACCCAGTACTTC
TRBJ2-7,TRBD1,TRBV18,CASSPPLGQGTYEQYF,TGTGCCAGCTCACCCCCCCTAGGACAGGGGACCTACGAGCAGTACTTC
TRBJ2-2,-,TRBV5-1,CASSLGQNTGELFF,TGCGCCAGCAGCCTAGGACAGAACACCGGGGAGCTGTTTTTT
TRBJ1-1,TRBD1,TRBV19,CASSTQGAGRAEAFF,TGTGCCAGTAGTACCCAGGGGGCAGGGAGGGCTGAAGCTTTCTTT
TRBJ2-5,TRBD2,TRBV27,CASSLWGGETQYF,TGTGCCAGCAGTTTGTGGGGGGGGGAGACCCAGTACTTC
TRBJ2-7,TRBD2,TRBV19,CASSRTSGAGSYEQYF,TGTGCCAGTAGCCGGACTAGCGGGGCCGGGTCCTACGAGCAGTACTTC
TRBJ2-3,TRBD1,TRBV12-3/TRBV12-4,CASTTRQGDTQYF,TGTGCCAGCACCACCCGACAGGGCGATACGCAGTATTTT
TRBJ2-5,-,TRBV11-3,CASSFFSRPGETQYF,TGTGCCAGCAGCTTTTTTTCCCGGCCGGGGGAGACCCAGTACTTC
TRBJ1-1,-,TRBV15,CATSPPQTVNTEAFF,TGTGCCACCAGCCCCCCCCAGACAGTGAACACTGAAGCTTTCTTT
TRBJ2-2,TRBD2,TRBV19,CASSPPPGLVGTGELFF,TGTGCCAGTAGCCCACCCCCTGGACTAGTGGGCACCGGGGAGCTGTTTTTT
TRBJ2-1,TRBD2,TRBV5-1,CASSLAVAGGNEQFF,TGCGCCAGCAGCTTGGCGGTAGCGGGAGGCAATGAGCAGTTCTTC
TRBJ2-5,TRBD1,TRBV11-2,CASSFDRGFQETQYF,TGTGCCAGCAGCTTTGACAGGGGATTCCAAGAGACCCAGTACTTC
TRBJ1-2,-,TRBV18,CASSPPSKTTDGYTF,TGTGCCAGCTCACCACCGTCGAAGACCACAGACGGCTACACCTTC
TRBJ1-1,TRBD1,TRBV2,CASSDWDSSEAFF,TGTGCCAGCAGTGACTGGGACAGCTCTGAAGCTTTCTTT
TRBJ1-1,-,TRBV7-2,CASSQRTAPNTEAFF,TGTGCCAGCAGCCAACGGACAGCCCCGAACACTGAAGCTTTCTTT
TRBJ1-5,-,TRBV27,CASSLLGRNQPQHF,TGTGCCAGCAGTTTATTGGGCAGGAATCAGCCCCAGCATTTT
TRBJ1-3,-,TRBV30,CAWSRGQIGNTIYF,TGTGCCTGGAGTAGAGGACAGATCGGAAACACCATATATTTT
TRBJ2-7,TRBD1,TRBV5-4,CASSPPGQPNHEQYF,TGTGCCAGCAGCCCCCCGGGACAGCCTAACCACGAGCAGTACTTC